The T cell receptor beta chain under discussion was sequenced for a study of blood T cell repertoires in COVID-19. Study details: Sites in the United States, Italy and Spain provided acute and convalescent COVID-19 samples.

The CDR3 consists of 11 residues. Germline V gene data show CDR1 as GTSNPN and CDR2 as SVGIG (reference sequence). Trimming took 0 bases from V and 8 from J, leaving 7 bases between them. Per the authors' pipeline: How many nucleated cells were present was estimated from reference gene primer amplification. Profiled with immunoSEQ multiplex PCR; TCRdb holds only in-frame clones, not every one. D and trimming were read from the DNA, whereas the V and J calls and clone size are those reported in that table. The sample includes 310,000 or so clones, around 87% seen only once; the top ten take approximately 1.5%.

This chain joins TRBV30 and TRBJ1-1, with D unclear. Sequencing was carried out using PBMCs or T cells enriched from blood (not recorded which). The clonotype was recovered from a young woman with acute COVID-19. The CDR3 is CAWSVLGEAFF. The DNA for the CDR3 is TGTGCCTGGAGTGTACTAGGGGAAGCTTTCTTT.